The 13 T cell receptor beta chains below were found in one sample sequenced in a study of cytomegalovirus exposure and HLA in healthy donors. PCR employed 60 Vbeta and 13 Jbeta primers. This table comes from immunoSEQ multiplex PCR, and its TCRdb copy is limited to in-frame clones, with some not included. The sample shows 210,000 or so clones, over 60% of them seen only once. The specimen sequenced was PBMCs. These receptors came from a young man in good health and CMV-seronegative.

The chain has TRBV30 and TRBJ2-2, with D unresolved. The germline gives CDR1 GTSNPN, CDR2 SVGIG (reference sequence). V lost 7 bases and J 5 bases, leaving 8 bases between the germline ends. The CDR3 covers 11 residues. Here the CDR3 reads CASTGTGELFF. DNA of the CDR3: TGTGCCTCGACCGGGACCGGGGAGCTGTTTTTT.

CDR3 sequence reads: CASRTRREGTDTQYF. Written as DNA, the CDR3 is TGTGCCAGCAGGACACGGCGGGAGGGGACAGATACGCAGTATTTT. The V and J genes are TRBV28 and TRBJ2-3, with 9 bases aligning to TRBD2. The trim removed 6 bases at V and 3 bases at J, leaving 7 bases unmatched. Germline-derived CDR1 and CDR2 are MDHEN and SYDVKM. The CDR3 sequence is 15 residues long.

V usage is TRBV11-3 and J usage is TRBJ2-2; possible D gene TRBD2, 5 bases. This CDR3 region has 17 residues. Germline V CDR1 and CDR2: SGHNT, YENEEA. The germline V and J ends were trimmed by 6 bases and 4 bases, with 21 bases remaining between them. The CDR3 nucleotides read TGTGCCAGCAGTGAACTCCGGGATTCCCTATCCACCGGGGAGCTGTTTTTT. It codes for CASSELRDSLSTGELFF.

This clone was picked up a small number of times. As DNA, the CDR3 is TGTGCCAGCAGCTTATATCCTAGCGGGGGGGCCAACACCGGGGAGCTGTTTTTT. Its protein product is CASSLYPSGGANTGELFF. V gene TRBV7-3 combines with J gene TRBJ2-2, with TRBD2 matching over 12 bases. Germline CDR1 and CDR2: SGHTA and FQGTGA. There are 18 residues in the CDR3. V lost 2 bases, J lost 2 bases, and 6 bases stayed unmatched.

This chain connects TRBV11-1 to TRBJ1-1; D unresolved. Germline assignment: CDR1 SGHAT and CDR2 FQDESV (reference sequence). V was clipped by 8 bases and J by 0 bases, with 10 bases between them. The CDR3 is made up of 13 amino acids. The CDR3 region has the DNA TGTGCCAGCGAGGCAGCTATGAACACTGAAGCTTTCTTT. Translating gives CASEAAMNTEAFF. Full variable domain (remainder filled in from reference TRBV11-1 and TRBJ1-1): EAEVAQSPRYKITEKSQAVAFWCDPISGHATLYWYRQILGQGPELLVQFQDESVVDDSQLPKDRFSAERLKGVDSTLKIQPAELGDSAMYLCASEAAMNTEAFFGQGTRLTVV.

The CDR3 nucleotides read TGTGCCAGCAGCCCGTGGGCCGTCACAGATACGCAGTATTTT. It encodes CASSPWAVTDTQYF. This chain links TRBV5-6 with TRBJ2-3; D unclear. This CDR3 region has 14 residues. The ends were cut back, 4 bases at V and 2 bases at J, with 11 bases in the middle. The germline V gene encodes CDR1 SGHDT and CDR2 YYEEEE.

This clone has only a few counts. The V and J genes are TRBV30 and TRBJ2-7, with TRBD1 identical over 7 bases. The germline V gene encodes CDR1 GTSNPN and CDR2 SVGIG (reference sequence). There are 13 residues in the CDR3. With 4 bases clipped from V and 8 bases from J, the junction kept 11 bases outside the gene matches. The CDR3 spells CAWITGAPTKQYF. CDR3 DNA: TGTGCCTGGATAACAGGGGCCCCTACGAAGCAGTACTTC.

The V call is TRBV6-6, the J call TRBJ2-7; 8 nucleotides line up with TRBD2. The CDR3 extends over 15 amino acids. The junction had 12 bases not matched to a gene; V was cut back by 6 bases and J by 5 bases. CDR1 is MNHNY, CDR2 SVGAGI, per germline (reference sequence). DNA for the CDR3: TGTGCCAGCAGACAGACGGGACTAGTTCGCGACGAGCAGTACTTC. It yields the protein CASRQTGLVRDEQYF.

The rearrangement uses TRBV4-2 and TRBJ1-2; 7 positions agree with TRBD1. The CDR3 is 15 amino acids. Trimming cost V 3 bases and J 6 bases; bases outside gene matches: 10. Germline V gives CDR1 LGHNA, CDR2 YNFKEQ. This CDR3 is CASSQDGTVLDGYTF. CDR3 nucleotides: TGTGCCAGCAGCCAGGACGGGACAGTCCTGGATGGCTACACCTTC.

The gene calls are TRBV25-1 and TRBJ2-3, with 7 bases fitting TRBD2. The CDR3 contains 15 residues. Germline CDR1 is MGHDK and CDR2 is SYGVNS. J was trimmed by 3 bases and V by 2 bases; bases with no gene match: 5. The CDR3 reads CASSEERAGTDTQYF. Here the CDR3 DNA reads TGTGCCAGCAGTGAAGAACGAGCGGGGACAGATACGCAGTATTTT.

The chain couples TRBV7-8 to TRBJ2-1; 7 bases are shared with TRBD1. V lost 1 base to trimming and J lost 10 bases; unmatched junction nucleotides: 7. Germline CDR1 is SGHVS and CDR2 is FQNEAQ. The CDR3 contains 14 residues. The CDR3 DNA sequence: TGTGCCAGCAGCTTAGGGACAGGTACGAGGGAGCAGTTCTTC. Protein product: CASSLGTGTREQFF.

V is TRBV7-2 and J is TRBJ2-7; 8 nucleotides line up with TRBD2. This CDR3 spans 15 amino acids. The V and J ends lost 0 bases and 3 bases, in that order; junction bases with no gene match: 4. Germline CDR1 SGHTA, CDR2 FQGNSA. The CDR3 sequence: CASSLAAGDHYEQYF. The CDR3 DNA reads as TGTGCCAGCAGCTTAGCAGCGGGAGATCACTACGAGCAGTACTTC.

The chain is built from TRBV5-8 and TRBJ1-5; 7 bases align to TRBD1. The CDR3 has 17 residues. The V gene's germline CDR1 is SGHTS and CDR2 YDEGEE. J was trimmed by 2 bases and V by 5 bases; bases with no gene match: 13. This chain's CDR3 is CASRPPRQGGGNQPQHF. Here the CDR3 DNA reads TGTGCCAGCAGACCCCCTAGACAGGGTGGAGGCAATCAGCCCCAGCATTTT.